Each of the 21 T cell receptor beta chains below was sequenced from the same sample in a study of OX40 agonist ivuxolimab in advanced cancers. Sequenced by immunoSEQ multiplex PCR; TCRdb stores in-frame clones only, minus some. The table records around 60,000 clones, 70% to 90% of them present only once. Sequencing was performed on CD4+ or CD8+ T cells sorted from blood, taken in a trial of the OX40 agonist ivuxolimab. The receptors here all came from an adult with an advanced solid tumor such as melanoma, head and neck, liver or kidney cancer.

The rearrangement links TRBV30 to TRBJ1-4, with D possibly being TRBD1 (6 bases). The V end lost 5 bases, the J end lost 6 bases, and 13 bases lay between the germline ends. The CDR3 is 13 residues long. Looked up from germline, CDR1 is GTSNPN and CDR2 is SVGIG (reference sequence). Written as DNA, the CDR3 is TGTGCCTGGTCTCCGGGACAACATGAAAAACTGTTTTTT. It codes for CAWSPGQHEKLFF.

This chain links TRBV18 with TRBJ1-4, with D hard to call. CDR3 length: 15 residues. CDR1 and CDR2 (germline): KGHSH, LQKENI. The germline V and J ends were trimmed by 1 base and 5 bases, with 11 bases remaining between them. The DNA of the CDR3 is TGTGCCAGCTCACCACTCGAATTCCAGAATGAAAAACTGTTTTTT. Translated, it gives CASSPLEFQNEKLFF.

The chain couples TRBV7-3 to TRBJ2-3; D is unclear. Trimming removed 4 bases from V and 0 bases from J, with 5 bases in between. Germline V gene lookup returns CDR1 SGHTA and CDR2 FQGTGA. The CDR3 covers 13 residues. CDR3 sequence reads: CASSSTSTDTQYF. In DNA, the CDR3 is TGTGCCAGCAGCTCCACCAGCACAGATACGCAGTATTTT.

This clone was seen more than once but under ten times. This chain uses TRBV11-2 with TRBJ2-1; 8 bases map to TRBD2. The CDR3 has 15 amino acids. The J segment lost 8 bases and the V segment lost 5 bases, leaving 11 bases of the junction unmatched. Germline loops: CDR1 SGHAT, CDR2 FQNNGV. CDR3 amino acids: CASSPLAGTSDEQFF. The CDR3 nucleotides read TGTGCCAGCAGCCCTCTAGCGGGTACCTCGGATGAGCAGTTCTTC.

Here the CDR3 reads CASSPRVDQPQHF. The CDR3 region has the DNA TGTGCCAGCAGCCCCCGTGTAGATCAGCCCCAGCATTTT. The chain joins TRBV7-6 to TRBJ1-5, with D unresolved. Germline loops: CDR1 SGHVS, CDR2 FNYEAQ. The CDR3 sequence is 13 residues long. Trimming shortened V by 5 bases and J by 5 bases, and 10 bases separated the two germline ends.

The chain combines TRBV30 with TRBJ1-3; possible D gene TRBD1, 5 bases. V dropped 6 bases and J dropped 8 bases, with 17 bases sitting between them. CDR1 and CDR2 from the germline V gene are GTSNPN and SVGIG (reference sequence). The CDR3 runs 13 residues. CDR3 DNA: TGTGCCTGCCCCTCCGGGACTGGGTACACCATATATTTT. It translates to CACPSGTGYTIYF.

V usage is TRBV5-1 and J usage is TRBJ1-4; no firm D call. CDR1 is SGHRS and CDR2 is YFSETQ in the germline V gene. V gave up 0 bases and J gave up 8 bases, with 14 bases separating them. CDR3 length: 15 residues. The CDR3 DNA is TGCGCCAGCAGCTTGGGGGTGGCCGAAGGAGAAAAACTGTTTTTT. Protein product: CASSLGVAEGEKLFF.

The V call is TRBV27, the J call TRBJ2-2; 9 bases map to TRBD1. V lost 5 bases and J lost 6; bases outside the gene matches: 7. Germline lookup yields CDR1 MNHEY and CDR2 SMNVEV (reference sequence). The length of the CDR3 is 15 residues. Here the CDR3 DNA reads TGTGCCAGCAGTCCGGGACAGGGATTTTCCGGGGAGCTGTTTTTT. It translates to CASSPGQGFSGELFF.

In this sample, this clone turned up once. The CDR3 region is CASSKLTGENPYEQYF. CDR3 bases: TGTGCCAGCAGTAAGTTGACAGGGGAAAACCCCTACGAGCAGTACTTC. The genes are TRBV25-1 and TRBJ2-7, with TRBD1 matching 8 bases. Germline lookup yields CDR1 MGHDK and CDR2 SYGVNS. Unmatched junction bases numbered 11, after V lost 5 bases and J lost 2 bases. The CDR3 runs to 16 residues.

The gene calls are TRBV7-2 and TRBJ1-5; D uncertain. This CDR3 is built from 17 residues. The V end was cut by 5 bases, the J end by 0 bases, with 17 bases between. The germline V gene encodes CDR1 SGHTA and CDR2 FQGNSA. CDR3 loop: CASSIKDGRLSNQPQHF. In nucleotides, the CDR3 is TGTGCCAGCAGCATAAAGGACGGACGGCTTAGCAATCAGCCCCAGCATTTT.

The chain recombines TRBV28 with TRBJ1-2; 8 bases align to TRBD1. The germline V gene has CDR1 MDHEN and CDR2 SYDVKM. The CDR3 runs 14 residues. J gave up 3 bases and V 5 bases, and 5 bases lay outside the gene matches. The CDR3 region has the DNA TGTGCCAGCAGTCCAGGGGGCGCGTACTATGGCTACACCTTC. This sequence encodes CASSPGGAYYGYTF.

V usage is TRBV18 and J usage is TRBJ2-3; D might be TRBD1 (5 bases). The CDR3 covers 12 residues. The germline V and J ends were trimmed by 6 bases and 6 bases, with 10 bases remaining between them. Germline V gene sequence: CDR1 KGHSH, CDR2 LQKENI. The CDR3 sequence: CASSPYRDTQYF. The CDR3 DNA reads TGTGCCAGCTCTCCTTACAGGGATACGCAGTATTTT. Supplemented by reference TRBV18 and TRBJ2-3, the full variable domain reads NAGVMQNPRHLVRRRGQEARLRCSPMKGHSHVYWYRQLPEEGLKFMVYLQKENIIDESGMPKERFSAEFPKEGPSILRIQQVVRGDSAAYFCASSPYRDTQYFGPGTRLTVL.

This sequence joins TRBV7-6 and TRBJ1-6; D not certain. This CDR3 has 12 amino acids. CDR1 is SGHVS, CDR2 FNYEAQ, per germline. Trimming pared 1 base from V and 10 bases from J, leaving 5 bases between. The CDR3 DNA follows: TGTGCCAGCAGCTTAGGTTCGTCACCCCTCCACTTT. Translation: CASSLGSSPLHF.

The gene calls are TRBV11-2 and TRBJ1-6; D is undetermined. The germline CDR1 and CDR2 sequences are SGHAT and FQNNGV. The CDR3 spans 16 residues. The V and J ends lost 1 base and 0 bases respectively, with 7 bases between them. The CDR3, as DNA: TGTGCCAGCAGCTTAGCTTCTATCTCCTATAATTCACCCCTCCACTTT. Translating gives CASSLASISYNSPLHF.

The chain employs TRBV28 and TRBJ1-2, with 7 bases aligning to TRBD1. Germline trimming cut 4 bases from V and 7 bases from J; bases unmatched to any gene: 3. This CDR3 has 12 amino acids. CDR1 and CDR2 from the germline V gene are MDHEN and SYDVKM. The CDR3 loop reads CASSSGTAGYTF. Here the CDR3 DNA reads TGTGCCAGCAGTTCAGGGACAGCTGGCTACACCTTC.

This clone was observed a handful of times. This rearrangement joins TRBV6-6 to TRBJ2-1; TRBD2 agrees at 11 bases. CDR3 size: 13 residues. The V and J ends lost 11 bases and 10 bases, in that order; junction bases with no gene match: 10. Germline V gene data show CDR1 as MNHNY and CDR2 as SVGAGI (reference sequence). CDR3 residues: CASKAASGGEQFF. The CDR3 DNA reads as TGTGCCTCAAAGGCGGCTAGCGGGGGGGAGCAGTTCTTC.

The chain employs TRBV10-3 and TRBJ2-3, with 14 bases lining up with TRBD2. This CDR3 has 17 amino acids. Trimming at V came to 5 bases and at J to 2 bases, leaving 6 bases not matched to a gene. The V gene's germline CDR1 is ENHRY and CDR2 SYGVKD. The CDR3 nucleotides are TGTGCCATCAGTAAGGGACTAGCGGGAGTTAACACAGATACGCAGTATTTT. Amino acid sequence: CAISKGLAGVNTDTQYF.

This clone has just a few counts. In DNA, the CDR3 is TGTGCCAGCAGCTTCGGTAGGAGGGGCACTGAAGCTTTCTTT. Protein product: CASSFGRRGTEAFF. The chain combines TRBV7-6 with TRBJ1-1; D is perhaps TRBD1 (5 bases). This CDR3 is 14 amino acids long. Trimming left V 3 bases short and J 4 bases short, with 12 bases between. The germline gives CDR1 SGHVS, CDR2 FNYEAQ.

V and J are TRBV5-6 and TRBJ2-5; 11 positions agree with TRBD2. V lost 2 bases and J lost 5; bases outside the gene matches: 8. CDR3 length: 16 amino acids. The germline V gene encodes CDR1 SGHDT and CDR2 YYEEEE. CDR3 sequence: CASSFGIAGGLETQYF. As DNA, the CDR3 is TGTGCCAGCAGCTTTGGTATAGCGGGGGGGCTTGAGACCCAGTACTTC. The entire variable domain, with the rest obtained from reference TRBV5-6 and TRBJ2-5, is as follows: DAGVTQSPTHLIKTRGQQVTLRCSPKSGHDTVSWYQQALGQGPQFIFQYYEEEERQRGNFPDRFSGHQFPNYSSELNVNALLLGDSALYLCASSFGIAGGLETQYFGPGTRLLVL.

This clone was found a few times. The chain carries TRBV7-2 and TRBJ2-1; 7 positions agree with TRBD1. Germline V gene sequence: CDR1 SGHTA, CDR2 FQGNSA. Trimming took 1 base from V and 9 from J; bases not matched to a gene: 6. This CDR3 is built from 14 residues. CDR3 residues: CASSLEGAQAEQFF. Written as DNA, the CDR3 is TGTGCCAGCAGCTTAGAGGGGGCGCAGGCTGAGCAGTTCTTC. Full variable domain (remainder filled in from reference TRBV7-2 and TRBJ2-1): GAGVSQSPSNKVTEKGKDVELRCDPISGHTALYWYRQSLGQGLEFLIYFQGNSAPDKSGLPSDRFSAERTGGSVSTLTIQRTQQEDSAVYLCASSLEGAQAEQFFGPGTRLTVL.

DNA of the CDR3: TGTGCCAGCAGTGCAGGGACAGGGGCCGGAAACACCATATATTTT. It yields the protein CASSAGTGAGNTIYF. The chain has TRBV2 and TRBJ1-3; TRBD1 aligns across 10 bases. With V trimmed by 4 bases and J by 4 bases, 4 bases remained unmatched. This CDR3 is 15 amino acids long. Germline CDR1 reads SNHLY; CDR2 reads FYNNEI.